This TCR beta chain was identified during a study of early T cells in non-severe SARS-CoV-2 infection. Looking at the study overall: Sequenced material consisted of bulk RNA (from unsorted whole blood), and chains were unpaired. Findings and caveats of the study: VDJdb-based matching was biased toward anti-spike CD8 responses and missed private and CD4 specificities.

This CDR3 spans 15 amino acids. Trimming at V came to 4 bases and at J to 0 bases, leaving 6 bases not matched to a gene. Germline lookup yields CDR1 SGHRS and CDR2 YFSETQ. Unique molecular identifier tags were affixed to discrete cDNA molecules. From the 5' RACE reads, TCRdb called clonotypes with MiXCR, one entry per CDR3 protein. The table shows approximately 40,000 distinct CDR3 sequences, with roughly a tenth occurring only once. This clonotype was observed many times. The antigen is undetermined. The chain joins TRBV5-1 to TRBJ1-1, with 7 bases identical to TRBD1. Sequencing was carried out using whole blood. This TCR was sampled from an adult who was a healthcare worker with PCR-confirmed SARS-CoV-2 infection or an uninfected control (not recorded which). The CDR3 spells CASSQRQGMNTEAFF. DNA for the CDR3: TGCGCCAGCAGCCAGAGACAGGGAATGAACACTGAAGCTTTCTTT.